The 29 T cell receptor beta chains presented below share a single source sample, sequenced in a study of blood T cell repertoires in COVID-19. The method was immunoSEQ multiplex PCR; TCRdb's version includes in-frame clones alone and lacks a portion of them. This repertoire shows roughly 400,000 clones, 88% found once; its top ten account for 2% to 2.5%. Source material: PBMCs or T cells enriched from blood (not recorded which). Receptors were obtained from a woman between 40 and 50 years old with acute COVID-19.

This sequence joins TRBV5-6 and TRBJ2-7; 11 nucleotides agree with TRBD2. J was trimmed by 12 bases and V by 0 bases; bases with no gene match: 8. Germline-derived CDR1 and CDR2 are SGHDT and YYEEEE. The CDR3 covers 14 residues. Here the CDR3 reads CASSLGTSGPHTYF. The CDR3, as DNA: TGTGCCAGCAGCTTGGGGACTAGCGGGCCCCATACGTACTTC.

This chain joins TRBV3-1 (or the pseudogene TRBV3-2) and TRBJ1-2; 9 bases line up with TRBD1. Germline CDR1 reads LGHDT; CDR2 reads YNNKEL (reference sequence). The CDR3 contains 15 residues. The V and J ends lost 1 base and 4 bases, in that order; junction bases with no gene match: 4. CDR3 in amino acids: CASSQVDRGRYGYTF. The CDR3 DNA sequence: TGTGCCAGCAGCCAAGTGGACAGGGGCCGCTATGGCTACACCTTC.

The rearrangement joins TRBV10-3 to TRBJ1-1; 7 bases align to TRBD1. V lost 3 bases and J lost 5; bases outside the gene matches: 6. CDR1 ENHRY and CDR2 SYGVKD come from the germline V gene. This CDR3 is 14 amino acids long. The CDR3 reads CAISDGQAPTEAFF. CDR3 sequence (DNA): TGTGCCATCAGTGACGGACAGGCGCCAACTGAAGCTTTCTTT.

J is TRBJ1-4 and V is TRBV30; 10 bases agree with TRBD1. The V gene's germline CDR1 is GTSNPN and CDR2 SVGIG (reference sequence). The CDR3 loop spans 14 amino acids. V was pared by 3 bases and J by 5 bases, with 3 bases of the junction left unmatched. The CDR3, as DNA: TGTGCCTGGAGCGGACAGGGGGGGAATGAAAAACTGTTTTTT. Translation gives CAWSGQGGNEKLFF.

This chain joins TRBV27 and TRBJ2-1; 8 bases are shared with TRBD2. Looked up from germline, CDR1 is MNHEY and CDR2 is SMNVEV (reference sequence). Trimming at V came to 5 bases and at J to 2 bases, leaving 8 bases not matched to a gene. This CDR3 contains 16 residues. CDR3 loop: CASSRLSGETYNEQFF. CDR3 DNA sequence: TGTGCCAGCAGTCGCCTTAGCGGGGAGACCTACAATGAGCAGTTCTTC.

The rearrangement uses TRBV30 and TRBJ1-1; TRBD1 matches 7 bases. CDR1 is GTSNPN, CDR2 SVGIG, per germline (reference sequence). V gave up 5 bases and J gave up 1 base; unmatched junction bases: 4. This CDR3 region has 13 residues. The CDR3 DNA is TGTGCCTGGGAGAGGGGGCGGAACACTGAAGCTTTCTTT. It specifies CAWERGRNTEAFF.

This clone came up once. The J gene is TRBJ2-7, the V gene TRBV11-2, with 7 bases aligning to TRBD2. The CDR3 spans 15 residues. Germline CDR1 is SGHAT and CDR2 is FQNNGV. J lost 9 bases, V lost 1 base, and 12 bases had no gene match. The CDR3, as DNA: TGTGCCAGCAGCTTAGGAGACAGCGGGACCTTACTGCAGTACTTC. It translates to CASSLGDSGTLLQYF.

The gene calls are TRBV30 and TRBJ2-3, with D unresolved. This CDR3 contains 12 residues. V shed 2 bases and J shed 5 bases, with 8 bases lying between them. Germline V gene data show CDR1 as GTSNPN and CDR2 as SVGIG (reference sequence). The DNA of the CDR3 is TGTGCCTGGAGTCGAGGCGGAGATACGCAGTATTTT. This sequence encodes CAWSRGGDTQYF.

The chain couples TRBV11-2 to TRBJ2-7; 8 nucleotides align to TRBD1. The germline V gene has CDR1 SGHAT and CDR2 FQNNGV. The junction had 4 bases not matched to a gene; V was cut back by 6 bases and J by 3 bases. The CDR3 has 13 residues. The CDR3 loop reads CASSDRGNYEQYF. The DNA of the CDR3 is TGTGCCAGCAGTGACAGGGGCAACTACGAGCAGTACTTC.

This sequence joins TRBV19 and TRBJ1-5; no firm D call. V was cut by 2 bases and J by 3 bases, with 8 bases left in between. The CDR3 spans 14 residues. Per germline, CDR1 LNHDA and CDR2 SQIVND (reference sequence). The CDR3: CASSISFSNQPQHF. The CDR3, as DNA: TGTGCCAGTAGTATATCCTTCTCCAATCAGCCCCAGCATTTT.

The chain recombines TRBV3-1 (or the pseudogene TRBV3-2) with TRBJ2-5; 8 bases line up with TRBD1. The V gene's germline CDR1 is LGHDT and CDR2 YNNKEL (reference sequence). The CDR3 covers 16 residues. Unmatched junction bases numbered 10, after V lost 2 bases and J lost 5 bases. The CDR3 is CASSQMITGGMETQYF. Here the CDR3 DNA reads TGTGCCAGCAGCCAAATGATAACAGGGGGGATGGAGACCCAGTACTTC.

The V and J genes are TRBV11-3 and TRBJ2-1, with TRBD1 matching over 8 bases. V gave up 4 bases and J gave up 15 bases; unmatched junction bases: 11. Germline V lookup: CDR1 SGHNT, CDR2 YENEEA. The CDR3 consists of 13 residues. The CDR3 spells CASSSTRQGTGFF. The CDR3 DNA is TGTGCCAGCAGCTCTACCCGACAGGGGACGGGGTTCTTC.

Only a few counts were recorded for this clone. The chain links TRBV4-1 to TRBJ2-7, with no clear D. The length of the CDR3 is 13 residues. V was clipped by 4 bases and J by 3 bases, with 10 bases between them. CDR1 and CDR2 (germline): MGHRA, YSYEKL. The CDR3 DNA reads TGCGCCAGCAGCCCGTATAGAGGCTACGAGCAGTACTTC. Translating gives CASSPYRGYEQYF.

The CDR3 reads CASSFGGIQGYTF. The CDR3 bases are TGCGCCAGCAGCTTCGGAGGAATTCAGGGCTACACCTTC. This sequence joins TRBV5-1 and TRBJ1-2; D is ambiguous. V lost 2 bases and J lost 8, with 13 bases in between. The CDR3 sequence is 13 residues long. Germline V gene data show CDR1 as SGHRS and CDR2 as YFSETQ.

The rearrangement joins TRBV6-5 to TRBJ1-4; D may be TRBD1 (6 bases). Deletions cut 7 bases from V and 10 bases from J, with 10 bases between. CDR1 and CDR2 from the germline V gene are MNHEY and SVGAGI. CDR3 length: 11 amino acids. In nucleotides, the CDR3 is TGTGCCAGCATGGGGGGGCGAAAACTGTTTTTT. Translating it yields CASMGGRKLFF.

This rearrangement joins TRBV24-1 to TRBJ2-1; 8 bases match TRBD2. J lost 7 bases, V lost 0 bases, and 1 base had no gene match. Germline V gene lookup returns CDR1 KGHDR and CDR2 SFDVKD. CDR3 size: 14 residues. The CDR3 DNA sequence: TGTGCCACCAGTGATTTGCGCGGGGGGAATGAGCAGTTCTTC. It encodes CATSDLRGGNEQFF.

The chain uses TRBV9 and TRBJ2-5, with 7 bases lining up with TRBD2. After removal of 4 bases from V and 1 base from J, the junction contained 4 bases not matched to a gene. Per germline, CDR1 SGDLS and CDR2 YYNGEE. The CDR3 length is 14 residues. The CDR3 DNA reads as TGTGCCAGCAGCCACGGGGGGATCCAAGAGACCCAGTACTTC. Encoded protein: CASSHGGIQETQYF.

The rearrangement links TRBV5-1 to TRBJ1-5; D possibly corresponds to TRBD1 (5 bases). The CDR3 covers 15 residues. With 0 bases removed from V and 3 bases from J, the gap between germline ends came to 10 bases. CDR1 is SGHRS and CDR2 is YFSETQ in the germline V gene. The CDR3: CASSLAGQVNQPQHF. CDR3 DNA: TGCGCCAGCAGCTTGGCCGGACAAGTCAATCAGCCCCAGCATTTT.

This chain links TRBV5-4 with TRBJ2-2, with TRBD2 matching 12 bases. The CDR3 loop spans 15 amino acids. V lost 4 bases and J lost 7; bases outside the gene matches: 5. Germline assignment: CDR1 SGHNT and CDR2 YYREEE (reference sequence). CDR3 in amino acids: CASSPTSGGYGELFF. Written as DNA, the CDR3 is TGTGCCAGCAGCCCCACTAGCGGGGGGTACGGGGAGCTGTTTTTT.

V is TRBV5-4 and J is TRBJ1-6, with 8 bases aligning to TRBD1. CDR3 size: 16 residues. The trim removed 0 bases at V and 4 bases at J, leaving 3 bases unmatched. Germline CDR1 and CDR2: SGHNT and YYREEE (reference sequence). The CDR3 sequence is CASSLGQGAYNSPLHF. CDR3 nucleotides: TGTGCCAGCAGCTTGGGGCAGGGGGCTTATAATTCACCCCTCCACTTT.

V and J are TRBV5-4 and TRBJ2-3, with D possibly matching TRBD1 (6 bases). The germline V and J ends were trimmed by 0 bases and 4 bases, with 9 bases remaining between them. There are 14 residues in the CDR3. Germline CDR1 and CDR2: SGHNT and YYREEE (reference sequence). The CDR3 protein is CASSLGRGPDTQYF. In DNA, the CDR3 is TGTGCCAGCAGCTTGGGCAGGGGACCAGATACGCAGTATTTT.

J is TRBJ2-5 and V is TRBV3-1 (or the pseudogene TRBV3-2), with D perhaps matching TRBD2 (5 bases). CDR1 is LGHDT, CDR2 YNNKEL, per germline (reference sequence). The CDR3 spans 13 residues. V was shortened by 1 base and J by 7 bases, with 10 bases between the two germline ends. CDR3 DNA: TGTGCCAGCAGCCAAGTCTGGGCGGGGACCCAGTACTTC. Amino acids: CASSQVWAGTQYF.

CDR3 loop: CASSSTGALTGELFF. The CDR3 DNA follows: TGTGCCAGCAGCTCGACAGGGGCCCTCACCGGGGAGCTGTTTTTT. The chain couples TRBV7-8 to TRBJ2-2; 8 bases fit TRBD1. The CDR3 totals 15 residues. CDR1 and CDR2 (germline): SGHVS, FQNEAQ. The junction had 5 bases not matched to a gene; V was cut back by 4 bases and J by 4 bases. Supplemented by reference TRBV7-8 and TRBJ2-2, the full variable domain reads GAGVSQSPRYKVAKRGQDVALRCDPISGHVSLFWYQQALGQGPEFLTYFQNEAQLDKSGLPSDRFFAERPEGSVSTLKIQRTQQEDSAVYLCASSSTGALTGELFFGEGSRLTVL.

This chain links TRBV7-2 with TRBJ1-5; possibly TRBD1 for D (6 bases). This CDR3 is built from 17 residues. Germline V gives CDR1 SGHTA, CDR2 FQGNSA. The V gene lost 4 bases and the J gene lost 1 base, with 17 bases spanning the gap. The CDR3 DNA sequence: TGTGCCAGCAGCTCCACCTCCGGGACAAGAAGCAATCAGCCCCAGCATTTT. Translating it yields CASSSTSGTRSNQPQHF.

This chain joins TRBV28 and TRBJ1-2; 9 nucleotides agree with TRBD1. CDR1 is MDHEN and CDR2 is SYDVKM in the germline V gene. The junction had 7 bases not matched to a gene; V was cut back by 3 bases and J by 8 bases. The CDR3 consists of 14 residues. CDR3 bases: TGTGCCAGCAGTTTCCCCGACAGGGGGGGCGGCTACACCTTC. This codes for CASSFPDRGGGYTF.

The V gene is TRBV7-9, the J gene TRBJ2-1; 7 positions match TRBD1. The length of the CDR3 is 15 residues. Germline V gene data show CDR1 as SEHNR and CDR2 as FQNEAQ (reference sequence). V lost 2 bases, J lost 3 bases, and 4 bases stayed unmatched. CDR3 nucleotides: TGTGCCAGCAGCTTATTGACAGGGCACTACAATGAGCAGTTCTTC. Translation: CASSLLTGHYNEQFF.

The rearrangement links TRBV4-2 to TRBJ2-1, with D possibly matching TRBD2 (6 bases). Germline CDR1 is LGHNA and CDR2 is YNFKEQ. Deletions cut 4 bases from V and 0 bases from J, with 16 bases between. The CDR3 length is 17 residues. The CDR3 DNA follows: TGTGCCAGCAGCCGGAGTCCCTGGGGGGACTCCTACAATGAGCAGTTCTTC. Translation gives CASSRSPWGDSYNEQFF.

V usage is TRBV5-1 and J usage is TRBJ1-3; TRBD1 is a possible D gene (6 bases). Germline V gene data show CDR1 as SGHRS and CDR2 as YFSETQ. There are 16 residues in the CDR3. V lost 0 bases to trimming and J lost 2 bases, with 12 bases between them. CDR3: CASSLGTAVTGNTIYF. The CDR3 DNA sequence: TGCGCCAGCAGCTTGGGGACAGCAGTAACTGGAAACACCATATATTTT.

The CDR3 nucleotides are TGCGCCAGCAGCTATTTAGCGGGGGGGCGCCCAGATACGCAGTATTTT. Amino acids: CASSYLAGGRPDTQYF. The gene calls are TRBV5-1 and TRBJ2-3, with 11 bases fitting TRBD2. Germline V gives CDR1 SGHRS, CDR2 YFSETQ. The V gene end was trimmed by 3 bases and the J gene end by 4 bases; junction bases not matched to a gene: 7. This CDR3 region has 16 residues.